The present entry profiles one T cell receptor beta chain with its context. Its antigen is still unknown. These data come from a study of beta chain features in type 1 diabetes. Study information: Patients looked much like healthy donors when it came to age, gender and cell yields. Notes on the study in general: Patients with type 1 diabetes carried fewer insertions and had more deletions at their VDJ junctions.

Expressed TCRB transcripts were sequenced, since all the RNA that had been isolated was reverse transcribed. Assay used: immunoSEQ multiplex PCR; TCRdb lists only in-frame clones, some missing. The sample gives more than 300,000 clones, 6.5% to 10% of which show up once; around 0.44% is in the top ten. It was via CD45RO/CCR7/CD25/CD127/CD95/CD27 that CD4+ naive, central memory, regulatory and stem cell-like memory cells were sorted. The sequence derives from a woman aged 18-29 years in good health. Sequencing input: central memory CD4+ T cells from blood.

Here the CDR3 DNA reads TGTGCCAGTAGCGGACTAGCGGACTTCAATGAGCAGTTCTTC. It yields the protein CASSGLADFNEQFF. The rearrangement joins TRBV19 to TRBJ2-1; 10 bases line up with TRBD2. V gave up 6 bases and J gave up 6 bases; unmatched junction bases: 5. There are 14 residues in the CDR3. The germline V gene has CDR1 LNHDA and CDR2 SQIVND (reference sequence).